The source of this TCR beta chain is a study of T cells in Graves' hyperthyroidism and ophthalmopathy. Study results and caveats: Expanded thyroid clonotypes (above 0.001) were mostly also found in blood.

RNA transcripts gave rise to amplified TCR beta CDR3 regions. HTBI primers were the set used in a first-round RT-PCR of the TCR CDR3. TCRdb passed the multiplex PCR reads through MiXCR, listing each CDR3 protein once. This sample yields under 400,000 distinct CDR3 sequences, of which 13% are seen a single time; over 8.5% belongs to the top ten. This CDR3 comprises 15 residues. V lost 4 bases to trimming and J lost 6 bases; unmatched junction nucleotides: 8. Germline V CDR1 and CDR2: SGHTA, FQGNSA. As to this clonotype: As yet, its antigen is unknown.

Graves' hyperthyroidism was deemed stable given no ophthalmopathy progression within 18 months. The authors obtained PBMCs from roughly 9.7 ml of fresh peripheral blood. Sequencing used blood. This TCR came from a woman younger than 30 with Graves' hyperthyroidism. This sequence joins TRBV7-2 and TRBJ2-3, with TRBD1 matching 9 bases. The CDR3 DNA is TGTGCCAGCAGCTCCTCCGGGACAGGGACGGATACGCAGTATTTT. This translates into CASSSSGTGTDTQYF. The whole variable domain, filled in from reference TRBV7-2 and TRBJ2-3, reads GAGVSQSPSNKVTEKGKDVELRCDPISGHTALYWYRQSLGQGLEFLIYFQGNSAPDKSGLPSDRFSAERTGGSVSTLTIQRTQQEDSAVYLCASSSSGTGTDTQYFGPGTRLTVL.